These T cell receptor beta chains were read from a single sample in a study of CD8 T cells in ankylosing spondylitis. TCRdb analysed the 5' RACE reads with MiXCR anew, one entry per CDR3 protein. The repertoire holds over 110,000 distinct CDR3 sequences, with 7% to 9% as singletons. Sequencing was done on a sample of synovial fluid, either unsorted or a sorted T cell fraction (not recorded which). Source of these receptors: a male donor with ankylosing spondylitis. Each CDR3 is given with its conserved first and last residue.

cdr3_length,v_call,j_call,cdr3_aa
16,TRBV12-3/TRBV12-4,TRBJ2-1,CASSARIPTSGAWQFF
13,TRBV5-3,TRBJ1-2,CARAHRGPYGYTF
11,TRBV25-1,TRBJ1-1,CASSENTEAFF
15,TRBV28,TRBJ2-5,CASSPAGGSRETQYF
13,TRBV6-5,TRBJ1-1,CASSSQGDTEAFF
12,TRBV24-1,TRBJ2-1,CATSDYDRRVFF
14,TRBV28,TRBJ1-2,CASTKRQVRYGYTF
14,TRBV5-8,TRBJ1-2,CASSLQGIDYGYTF
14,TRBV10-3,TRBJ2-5,CAISEPRRAETQYF
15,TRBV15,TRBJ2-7,CATSLVQGGVDEQYF
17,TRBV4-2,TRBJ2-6,CASSQDRHLSGANVLTF